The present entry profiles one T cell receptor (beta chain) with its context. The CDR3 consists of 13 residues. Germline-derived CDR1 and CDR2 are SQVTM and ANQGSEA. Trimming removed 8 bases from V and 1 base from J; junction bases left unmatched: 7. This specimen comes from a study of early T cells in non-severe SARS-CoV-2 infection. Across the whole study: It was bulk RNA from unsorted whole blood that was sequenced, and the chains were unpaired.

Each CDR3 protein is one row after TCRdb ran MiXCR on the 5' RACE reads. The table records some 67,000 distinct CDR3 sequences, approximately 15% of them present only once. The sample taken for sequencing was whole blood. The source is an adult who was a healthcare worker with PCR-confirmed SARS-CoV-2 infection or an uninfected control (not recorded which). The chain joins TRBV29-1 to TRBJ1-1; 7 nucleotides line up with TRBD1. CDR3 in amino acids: CSPSPGGNTEAFF. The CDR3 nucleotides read TGCAGCCCCTCCCCAGGGGGGAACACTGAAGCTTTCTTT.